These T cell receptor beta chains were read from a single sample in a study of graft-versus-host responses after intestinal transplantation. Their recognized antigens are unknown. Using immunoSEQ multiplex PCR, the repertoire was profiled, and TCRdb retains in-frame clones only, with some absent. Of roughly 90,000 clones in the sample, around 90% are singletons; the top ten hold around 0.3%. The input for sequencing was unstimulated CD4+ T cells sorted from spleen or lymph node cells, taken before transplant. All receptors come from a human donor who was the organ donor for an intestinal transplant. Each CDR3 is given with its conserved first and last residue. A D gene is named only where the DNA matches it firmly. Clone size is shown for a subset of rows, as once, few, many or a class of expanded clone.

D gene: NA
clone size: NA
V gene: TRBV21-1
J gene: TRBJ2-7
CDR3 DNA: TGTGCCAGCAGCAAAGTGGAAGTGGGGGGGGACTCCTACGAGCAGTACTTC
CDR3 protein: CASSKVEVGGDSYEQYF

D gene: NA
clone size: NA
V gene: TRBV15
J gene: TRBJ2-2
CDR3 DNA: TGTGCCACCAGCAGAGATCTACGGCAGCTAGCCGGGGAGCTGTTTTTT
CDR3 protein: CATSRDLRQLAGELFF

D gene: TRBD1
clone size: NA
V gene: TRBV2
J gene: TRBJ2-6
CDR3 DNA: TGTGCTACGCGACAGGGGGCAAGGGGGGCCAACGTCCTGACTTTC
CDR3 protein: CATRQGARGANVLTF

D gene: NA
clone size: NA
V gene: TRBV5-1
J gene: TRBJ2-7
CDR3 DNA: TGCGCCAGCAGCTTTTACGGTGAGCGGTACGAGCAGTACTTC
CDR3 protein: CASSFYGERYEQYF

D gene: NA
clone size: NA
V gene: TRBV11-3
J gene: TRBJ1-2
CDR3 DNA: TGTGCCAGCAGCGTCACCGGGAGGGATGGCTACACCTTC
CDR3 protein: CASSVTGRDGYTF

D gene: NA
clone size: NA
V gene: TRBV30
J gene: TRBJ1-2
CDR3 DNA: TGTGCCTTGGAGGGCGTCGAGGGTAGGGCTAACTATGGCTACACCTTC
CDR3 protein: CALEGVEGRANYGYTF

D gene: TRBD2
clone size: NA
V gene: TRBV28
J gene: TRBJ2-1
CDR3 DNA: TGTGCCAGCGGGGGACAGCCTCTAGCGGGGAGGGCAAGCAATGAGCAGTTCTTC
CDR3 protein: CASGGQPLAGRASNEQFF

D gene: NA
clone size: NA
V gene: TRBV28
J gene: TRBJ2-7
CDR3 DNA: TGTGCCAGCAGTTTGAGTAGCGAGCAGTACTTC
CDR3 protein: CASSLSSEQYF

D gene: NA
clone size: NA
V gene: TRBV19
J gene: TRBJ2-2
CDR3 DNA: TGTGCCAGTATGCGTAGGAGTGTCGGGAACACCGGGGAGCTGTTTTTT
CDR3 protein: CASMRRSVGNTGELFF

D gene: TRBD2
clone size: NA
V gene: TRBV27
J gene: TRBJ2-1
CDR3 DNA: TGTGCCAGCAGGCAGGGACTAGCGGGACCCTACAATGAGCAGTTCTTC
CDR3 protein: CASRQGLAGPYNEQFF

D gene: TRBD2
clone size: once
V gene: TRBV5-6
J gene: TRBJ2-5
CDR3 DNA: TGTGCCAGCTCTAGCGGGCCTATCCAGTACTTC
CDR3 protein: CASSSGPIQYF

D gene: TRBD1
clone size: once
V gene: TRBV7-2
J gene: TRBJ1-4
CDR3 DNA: TGTGCCAGCAGCCAACATGGACAGGGAGTAGAAAAACTGTTTTTT
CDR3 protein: CASSQHGQGVEKLFF

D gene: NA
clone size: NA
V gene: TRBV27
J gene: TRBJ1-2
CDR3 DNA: TGTGCCAGCAGTTGGTCTGTGAGTACTTATGGCTACACCTTC
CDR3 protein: CASSWSVSTYGYTF

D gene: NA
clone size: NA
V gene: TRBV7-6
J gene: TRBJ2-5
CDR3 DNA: TGTGCCAGCAGCTTACTAAGGAGGGGAGAGACCCAGTACTTC
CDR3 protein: CASSLLRRGETQYF

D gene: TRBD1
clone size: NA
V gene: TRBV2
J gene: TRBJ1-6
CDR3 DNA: TGTGCCAGCAGTGAGCCGGACAGGGACAATTCACCCCTCCACTTT
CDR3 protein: CASSEPDRDNSPLHF

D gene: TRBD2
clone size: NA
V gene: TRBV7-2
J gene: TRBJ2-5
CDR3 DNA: TGTGCCAGCGGAATCGCGGGGGGGCAAGAGACCCAGTACTTC
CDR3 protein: CASGIAGGQETQYF

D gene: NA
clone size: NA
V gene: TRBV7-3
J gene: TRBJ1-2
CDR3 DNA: TGTGCCAGCAGCTTAACGGGAACAGGCCTCTATGGCTACACCTTC
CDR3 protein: CASSLTGTGLYGYTF

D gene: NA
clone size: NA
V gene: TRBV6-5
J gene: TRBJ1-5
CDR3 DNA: TGTGCCAGCAGTCGTGCGGCCTCGGATGGGTCCCAGCATTTT
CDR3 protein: CASSRAASDGSQHF

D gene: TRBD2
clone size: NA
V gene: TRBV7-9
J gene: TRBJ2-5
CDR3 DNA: TGTGCCAGCAGCTTAAGGAATCGGCTAGCGGGAGGAGAGACCCAGTACTTC
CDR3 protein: CASSLRNRLAGGETQYF

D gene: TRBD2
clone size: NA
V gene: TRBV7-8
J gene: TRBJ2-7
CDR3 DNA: TGTGCCAGCAGCTTCGGTAGCGGGGGTTCCTACGAGCAGTACTTC
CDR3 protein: CASSFGSGGSYEQYF

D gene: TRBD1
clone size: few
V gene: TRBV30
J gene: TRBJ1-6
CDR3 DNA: TGTGCCTGGAAGACCACCGGGACAGGGGGCTTTAGCTCCTATAATTCACCCCTCCACTTT
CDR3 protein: CAWKTTGTGGFSSYNSPLHF

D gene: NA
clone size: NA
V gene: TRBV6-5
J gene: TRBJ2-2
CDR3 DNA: TGTGCCAGCAGTCGGACTGGGGAGCTGTTTTTT
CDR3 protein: CASSRTGELFF

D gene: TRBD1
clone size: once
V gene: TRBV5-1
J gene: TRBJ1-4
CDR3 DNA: TGCGCCAGCGGGGAGACAGGGGTAGGCGAAAAACTGTTTTTT
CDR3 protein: CASGETGVGEKLFF